A single sample gave rise to the 18 T cell receptor beta chains below, sequenced in a study of T cell responses to AZD1222 COVID-19 vaccine. Clones were read by immunoSEQ multiplex PCR, and TCRdb kept only the in-frame ones, dropping some. Of over 150,000 clones in the sample, roughly nine tenths were seen once. Sequencing was performed on peripheral blood, taken on day 0 of MenACWY control vaccination. The receptor source for this set is an adult in good health.

V and J are TRBV19 and TRBJ2-3; tentative D call: TRBD1 (6 bases). This CDR3 region has 14 residues. V was trimmed by 8 bases and J by 5 bases, leaving 17 bases between them. The germline V gene has CDR1 LNHDA and CDR2 SQIVND (reference sequence). The chain's CDR3 is CASGVWGRVDTQYF. The CDR3 DNA reads as TGTGCCAGTGGGGTCTGGGGGCGGGTAGATACGCAGTATTTT.

The chain couples TRBV19 to TRBJ2-2; 8 positions match TRBD1. V shed 5 bases, J shed 4 bases, and the junction held 9 bases outside the gene matches. CDR1 is LNHDA, CDR2 SQIVND, per germline (reference sequence). This CDR3 has 16 residues. The CDR3 sequence is CASSSSRTGPTGELFF. In nucleotides, the CDR3 is TGTGCCAGTAGTTCATCCCGGACAGGGCCCACCGGGGAGCTGTTTTTT.

This chain links TRBV6-6 with TRBJ2-3; no clear D. The CDR3 has 11 residues. Germline CDR1 reads MNHNY; CDR2 reads SVGAGI (reference sequence). The ends were cut back, 5 bases at V and 2 bases at J, with 2 bases in the middle. CDR3 DNA sequence: TGTGCCAGCAGTGACACAGATACGCAGTATTTT. Translation gives CASSDTDTQYF.

This clone has just a few counts. The rearrangement links TRBV10-3 to TRBJ2-6; no definite D call. The V end was cut by 10 bases, the J end by 1 base, with 11 bases between. The germline gives CDR1 ENHRY, CDR2 SYGVKD. There are 14 residues in the CDR3. This chain's CDR3 is CATEHRSGANVLTF. The CDR3 nucleotides read TGTGCCACAGAACACAGATCTGGGGCCAACGTCCTGACTTTC.

The chain combines TRBV7-2 with TRBJ1-2; D unclear. V dropped 0 bases and J dropped 2 bases, with 10 bases sitting between them. This CDR3 spans 15 amino acids. Germline CDR1 SGHTA, CDR2 FQGNSA. CDR3 bases: TGTGCCAGCAGCTTAGCGAGTGGGAGCAACTATGGCTACACCTTC. This gives the protein CASSLASGSNYGYTF.

The V and J genes are TRBV2 and TRBJ1-2; no clear D gene. CDR3 length: 12 residues. The ends were cut back, 8 bases at V and 0 bases at J, with 7 bases in the middle. Looked up from germline, CDR1 is SNHLY and CDR2 is FYNNEI. The CDR3 loop reads CASADANYGYTF. In nucleotides, the CDR3 is TGTGCCAGCGCCGATGCTAACTATGGCTACACCTTC.

The chain uses TRBV5-8 and TRBJ2-1, with TRBD2 matching over 14 bases. Germline CDR1 SGHTS, CDR2 YDEGEE. V shed 4 bases and J 9 bases; nucleotides not matched to a gene: 9. The CDR3 contains 16 residues. The CDR3 region has the DNA TGTGCCAGCAGCCCGGGGACTAGCGGGAGCGTCAGTGAGCAGTTCTTC. It encodes CASSPGTSGSVSEQFF.

This sequence joins TRBV19 and TRBJ1-2, with D hard to call. Trimming cost V 7 bases and J 2 bases, with 17 bases left between them. Germline CDR1 reads LNHDA; CDR2 reads SQIVND (reference sequence). CDR3 length: 15 residues. CDR3 nucleotide sequence: TGTGCCAGTAATCCATCTGCTGCGGCAAACTATGGCTACACCTTC. This codes for CASNPSAAANYGYTF.

The CDR3 sequence is CASSMEGEPFYGYTF. CDR3 in DNA: TGTGCCAGTAGTATGGAGGGGGAGCCGTTCTATGGCTACACCTTC. This chain connects TRBV19 to TRBJ1-2, with D maybe TRBD1 (6 bases). V gave up 3 bases and J gave up 4 bases, with 15 bases separating them. This CDR3 has 15 amino acids. Germline loops: CDR1 LNHDA, CDR2 SQIVND (reference sequence).

This rearrangement joins TRBV29-1 to TRBJ2-5; D not certain. Between the trimmed V and J ends, which lost 3 bases and 5 bases, there was a span of 10 bases. Germline values: CDR1 SQVTM, CDR2 ANQGSEA. The CDR3 contains 12 residues. The CDR3 reads CSVDKGRETQYF. The CDR3 DNA follows: TGCAGCGTTGACAAAGGGCGGGAGACCCAGTACTTC.

CDR3 bases: TGTGCCATCAGATCCGACAGGGATCGAAACTATGGCTACACCTTC. Amino acids: CAIRSDRDRNYGYTF. J is TRBJ1-2 and V is TRBV10-3, with TRBD1 matching over 7 bases. V was clipped by 6 bases and J by 2 bases; unmatched bases: 9. CDR1 ENHRY and CDR2 SYGVKD come from the germline V gene. This CDR3 spans 15 amino acids.

The rearrangement joins TRBV19 to TRBJ2-3; D is perhaps TRBD2 (5 bases). Per the germline V gene, CDR1 is LNHDA and CDR2 is SQIVND (reference sequence). CDR3 length equals 12 residues. V shed 5 bases and J shed 8 bases, with 11 bases lying between them. This CDR3 is CASSPGVGTQYF. As DNA, the CDR3 is TGTGCCAGTAGTCCCGGGGTGGGTACGCAGTATTTT.

This clone was picked up one time. The chain employs TRBV6-5 and TRBJ1-1, with TRBD1 matching 7 bases. The germline V gene encodes CDR1 MNHEY and CDR2 SVGAGI. Trimming at V came to 4 bases and at J to 6 bases, leaving 8 bases not matched to a gene. The CDR3 spans 14 residues. The CDR3 DNA sequence: TGTGCCAGCAGTTTCCCCTCAGGGGGAGCTGAAGCTTTCTTT. The encoded protein is CASSFPSGGAEAFF.

The chain joins TRBV5-4 to TRBJ2-2; no firm D call. The CDR3 contains 14 residues. Trimming cost V 4 bases and J 0 bases, with 7 bases left between them. CDR1 and CDR2 (germline): SGHNT, YYREEE (reference sequence). The CDR3 DNA reads as TGTGCCAGCAGCAAGGCCCCGAACACCGGGGAGCTGTTTTTT. This translates into CASSKAPNTGELFF.

V usage is TRBV5-1 and J usage is TRBJ1-2, with a weak D call TRBD1 (5 bases). Deletions cut 5 bases from V and 8 bases from J, with 13 bases between. The CDR3 runs 12 residues. CDR1 and CDR2 from the germline V gene are SGHRS and YFSETQ. The CDR3 loop reads CASSDSGRGYTF. In DNA, the CDR3 is TGCGCCAGCAGTGACAGCGGGCGCGGCTACACCTTC.

The chain employs TRBV29-1 and TRBJ2-7, with 8 positions matching TRBD1. The CDR3 has 14 amino acids. With 7 bases clipped from V and 7 bases from J, the junction kept 15 bases outside the gene matches. Germline lookup yields CDR1 SQVTM and CDR2 ANQGSEA. The CDR3 protein is CSASLGQGAREQYF. CDR3 bases: TGCAGCGCTTCCCTCGGCCAGGGGGCGAGAGAGCAGTACTTC.

The rearrangement links TRBV29-1 to TRBJ2-1, with D perhaps matching TRBD2 (5 bases). This CDR3 spans 12 amino acids. Germline lookup yields CDR1 SQVTM and CDR2 ANQGSEA. The V end lost 7 bases, the J end lost 9 bases, and 16 bases lay between the germline ends. The CDR3 nucleotides read TGCAGCGCTGGGATCGGACGGGGTGAGCAGTTCTTC. This gives the protein CSAGIGRGEQFF.

The gene calls are TRBV9 and TRBJ2-1; 9 positions match TRBD2. The CDR3 has 15 residues. The trim removed 4 bases at V and 3 bases at J, leaving 5 bases unmatched. CDR1 and CDR2 (germline): SGDLS, YYNGEE. CDR3 residues: CASSPPTSGYNEQFF. In DNA, the CDR3 is TGTGCCAGCAGCCCACCGACTAGCGGCTACAATGAGCAGTTCTTC. Full variable domain (outside the CDR3, taken from reference TRBV9 and TRBJ2-1): DSGVTQTPKHLITATGQRVTLRCSPRSGDLSVYWYQQSLDQGLQFLIQYYNGEERAKGNILERFSAQQFPDLHSELNLSSLELGDSALYFCASSPPTSGYNEQFFGPGTRLTVL.